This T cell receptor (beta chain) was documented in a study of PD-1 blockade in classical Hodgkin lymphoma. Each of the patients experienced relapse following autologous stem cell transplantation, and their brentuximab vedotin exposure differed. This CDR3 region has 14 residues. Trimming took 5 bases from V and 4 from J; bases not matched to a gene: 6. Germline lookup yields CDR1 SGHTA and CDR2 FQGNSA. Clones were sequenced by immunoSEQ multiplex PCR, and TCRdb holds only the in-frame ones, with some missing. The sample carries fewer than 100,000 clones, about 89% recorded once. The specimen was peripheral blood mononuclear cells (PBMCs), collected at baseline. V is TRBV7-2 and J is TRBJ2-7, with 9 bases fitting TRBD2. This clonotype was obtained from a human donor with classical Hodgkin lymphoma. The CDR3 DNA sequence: TGTGCCAGCAGCATTAGCGGGAGTATGTACGAGCAGTACTTC. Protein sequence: CASSISGSMYEQYF.